These T cell receptor beta chains were read from a single sample in a study of cytomegalovirus exposure and HLA in healthy donors. Sequenced by immunoSEQ multiplex PCR; TCRdb stores in-frame clones only, minus some. This sample has about 200,000 clones, with about 80% found just once. Sequenced: PBMCs. These receptors all come from a man aged 35-49 years in good health and CMV-seronegative. Each CDR3 is given with its conserved first and last residue. The order of the fields is V gene, clone size, J gene, D gene, CDR3 protein, CDR3 DNA. D genes are given only for firm matches. Clone size is given for some rows only: seen once, a few or many times, or a class if the clone is expanded.

TRBV7-8	once	TRBJ2-3	NA	CASSDHNTDTQYF	TGTGCCAGCAGCGATCACAACACAGATACGCAGTATTTT
TRBV9	NA	TRBJ2-5	TRBD2	CASSVGVAGGQETQYF	TGTGCCAGCAGCGTAGGAGTAGCGGGGGGCCAAGAGACCCAGTACTTC
TRBV7-9	NA	TRBJ1-1	TRBD1	CASSTDRGYTEAFF	TGTGCCAGCAGCACTGACAGGGGGTACACTGAAGCTTTCTTT
TRBV4-1	NA	TRBJ1-3	TRBD1	CASSQNVWDRNSGNTIYF	TGCGCCAGCAGCCAGAACGTCTGGGACAGAAACTCTGGAAACACCATATATTTT
TRBV29-1	NA	TRBJ2-1	TRBD2	CSVEGWREFYNEQFF	TGCAGCGTTGAAGGATGGCGGGAGTTCTACAATGAGCAGTTCTTC
TRBV2	NA	TRBJ1-2	NA	CASSVGHLYGYTF	TGTGCCAGCAGCGTAGGACACCTCTATGGCTACACCTTC
TRBV19	NA	TRBJ2-5	NA	CASSSVGGQTQYF	TGTGCCAGTAGTTCCGTCGGGGGGCAGACCCAGTACTTC
TRBV9	NA	TRBJ2-1	TRBD2	CASSVVGGSYNEQFF	TGTGCCAGCAGCGTAGTAGGCGGGAGCTACAATGAGCAGTTCTTC
TRBV9	NA	TRBJ2-7	TRBD2	CASSVGLAGARRGEQYF	TGTGCCAGCAGCGTAGGACTAGCGGGAGCCCGCAGGGGCGAGCAGTACTTC
TRBV4-2	NA	TRBJ2-7	NA	CASSQGDSGSFSYGQYF	TGTGCCAGCAGCCAAGGAGACAGCGGGTCTTTCTCCTACGGGCAGTACTTC
TRBV28	NA	TRBJ2-7	TRBD1	CASSSPGQGAYEQYF	TGTGCCAGCAGTTCGCCAGGACAGGGAGCCTACGAGCAGTACTTC
TRBV7-3	NA	TRBJ2-3	TRBD2	CASSLMASGSTTLSTDTQYF	TGTGCCAGCAGCTTAATGGCTAGCGGATCTACTACTCTTAGCACAGATACGCAGTATTTT
TRBV28	once	TRBJ2-7	NA	CASRYPGRSYEQYF	TGTGCCAGCAGGTACCCGGGTCGCTCCTACGAGCAGTACTTC
TRBV30	NA	TRBJ1-4	NA	CASNRVANEKLFF	TGTGCCTCTAACAGGGTGGCTAATGAAAAACTGTTTTTT
TRBV5-4	few	TRBJ2-7	NA	CASSLDRKSHEQYF	TGTGCCAGCAGCCTGGACAGAAAATCCCACGAGCAGTACTTC
TRBV9	NA	TRBJ2-5	TRBD2	CASSVSPASGSETQYF	TGTGCCAGCAGCGTATCTCCGGCTAGCGGGAGTGAGACCCAGTACTTC
TRBV5-6	few	TRBJ2-1	NA	CASSLKGSNEQFF	TGTGCCAGCAGCTTGAAAGGGAGCAATGAGCAGTTCTTC
TRBV30	NA	TRBJ1-5	NA	CAKGGTPQHF	TGTGCTAAAGGGGGTACACCCCAGCATTTT
TRBV9	NA	TRBJ2-3	NA	CASSVSPAPDTDTQYF	TGTGCCAGCAGCGTATCCCCAGCGCCGGACACAGATACGCAGTATTTT
TRBV5-4	NA	TRBJ2-7	TRBD2	CASSSQPGLASYEQYF	TGTGCCAGCAGCTCTCAACCGGGACTAGCCTCGTACGAGCAGTACTTC
TRBV15	NA	TRBJ2-7	NA	CATSRGQTGSYEQYF	TGTGCCACCAGCAGAGGCCAGACAGGATCCTACGAGCAGTACTTC
TRBV27	NA	TRBJ1-5	TRBD1	CASSSPTGGNQPQHF	TGTGCCAGCAGTTCCCCGACAGGGGGTAATCAGCCCCAGCATTTT
TRBV25-1	NA	TRBJ2-3	NA	CASQTSKSTDTQYF	TGTGCCAGCCAAACTAGCAAGAGCACAGATACGCAGTATTTT
TRBV28	NA	TRBJ1-4	TRBD1	CASSLSGQGKRQDEKLFF	TGTGCCAGCAGTTTAAGTGGACAGGGAAAGCGGCAAGATGAAAAACTGTTTTTT
TRBV28	NA	TRBJ2-4	TRBD2	CASRREYIQYF	TGTGCCAGCAGGCGGGAGTATATTCAGTACTTC
TRBV27	NA	TRBJ1-6	NA	CASHGEGGINSPLHF	TGTGCCAGCCATGGGGAGGGGGGGATTAATTCACCCCTCCACTTT